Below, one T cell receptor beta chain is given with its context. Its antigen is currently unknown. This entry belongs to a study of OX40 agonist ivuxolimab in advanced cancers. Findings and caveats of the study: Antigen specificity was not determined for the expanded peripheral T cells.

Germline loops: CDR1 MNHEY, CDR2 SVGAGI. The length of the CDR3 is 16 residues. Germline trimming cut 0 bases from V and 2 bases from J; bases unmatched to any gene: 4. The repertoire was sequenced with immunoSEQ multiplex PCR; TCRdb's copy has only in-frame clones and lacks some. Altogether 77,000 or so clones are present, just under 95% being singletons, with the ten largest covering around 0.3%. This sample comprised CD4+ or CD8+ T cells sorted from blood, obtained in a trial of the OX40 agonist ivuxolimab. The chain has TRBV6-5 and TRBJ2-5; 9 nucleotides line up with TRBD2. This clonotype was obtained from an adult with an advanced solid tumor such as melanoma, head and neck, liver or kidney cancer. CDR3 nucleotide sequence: TGTGCCAGCAGTTACTCGACGGCGGGGGGGCAAGAGACCCAGTACTTC. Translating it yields CASSYSTAGGQETQYF.